What follows are 2 T cell receptor beta chains derived from one specimen sequenced in a study of CD8+CD57+ T cells in acquired aplastic anemia. According to the study, genomic DNA was the template for TCR beta VDJ and CDR3 profiling. MiXCR, run by TCRdb on the reads, gives a single entry per CDR3 protein. The data hold about 220,000 distinct CDR3 sequences, with about a third observed a single time. Source material: sorted CD4+, CD8+, or CD8+CD57+ T cells (not recorded which) from PBMCs. The origin of the receptors is a human donor in good health, serving as a control.

This chain links TRBV7-9 with TRBJ2-7, with unresolved D. CDR1 and CDR2 (germline): SEHNR, FQNEAQ (reference sequence). The V gene lost 5 bases and the J gene lost 6 bases, with 14 bases spanning the gap. The CDR3 totals 13 residues. This chain's CDR3 is CASSIGWIGEQYF. The CDR3 DNA follows: TGTGCCAGCAGCATCGGGTGGATTGGCGAGCAGTACTTC. The full variable domain, in which reference TRBV7-9 and TRBJ2-7 provide the parts outside the CDR3, is DTGVSQNPRHKITKRGQNVTFRCDPISEHNRLYWYRQTLGQGPEFLTYFQNEAQLEKSRLLSDRFSAERPKGSFSTLEIQRTEQGDSAMYLCASSIGWIGEQYFGPGTRLTVT.

This clonotype was found many times. The J gene is TRBJ2-1, the V gene TRBV7-3; D gene uncertain. V lost 5 bases and J 5 bases, leaving 10 bases between the germline ends. Germline V CDR1 and CDR2: SGHTA, FQGTGA. The CDR3 spans 13 residues. The CDR3 DNA reads TGTGCCAGCAGCCCCGAACAAGACAATGAGCAGTTCTTC. Protein product: CASSPEQDNEQFF.